This paragraph covers one T cell receptor beta chain sequence. TCRdb's copy holds only in-frame clones and misses some; the assay was immunoSEQ multiplex PCR. The sample has approximately 150,000 clones, roughly 87% seen once; the top ten hold over 0.75%. These data belong to a study of blood T cell repertoires in COVID-19. Study information: Nucleic acid was either cDNA or gDNA, and it came from T cells, B-cell-depleted T cells, or PBMCs.

The CDR3 has 12 residues. With V trimmed by 5 bases and J by 5 bases, 3 bases remained unmatched. CDR1 and CDR2 from the germline V gene are GTSNPN and SVGIG (reference sequence). The TCR was taken from a woman aged 45 to 65 with acute or convalescent COVID-19. Sequenced input: peripheral blood. J is TRBJ2-3 and V is TRBV30, with 8 nucleotides matching TRBD1. CDR3 DNA sequence: TGTGCCTGGGACAGGGGAAGAGATACGCAGTATTTT. This translates into CAWDRGRDTQYF.